The TCR beta chain described here comes from a study of blood T cell repertoires in COVID-19. In the original analysis: Amplification of reference gene primers was used by the study to estimate nucleated cell counts. Produced via immunoSEQ multiplex PCR; TCRdb's table is partial and in-frame only. That table supplies the V and J calls and clone size; D and trimming were determined from the DNA. Of over 130,000 clones in the sample, about 79% are singletons; the top ten hold around 2.9%. Two negative PCRs, clearance, or symptom resolution had been documented for recovered Cohort 3 donors. V lost 4 bases to trimming and J lost 2 bases; unmatched junction nucleotides: 5. The CDR3 loop spans 15 amino acids. Germline lookup yields CDR1 MNHEY and CDR2 SVGAGI.

Sequencing was carried out using PBMCs or T cells enriched from blood (not recorded which). The sequence derives from a woman between 50 and 59 years old who had recovered from COVID-19. The genes are TRBV6-5 and TRBJ2-1; 7 bases line up with TRBD2. The CDR3 loop reads CASSSPGLTYNEQFF. The CDR3 coding sequence is TGTGCCAGCAGTTCCCCGGGACTAACCTACAATGAGCAGTTCTTC.